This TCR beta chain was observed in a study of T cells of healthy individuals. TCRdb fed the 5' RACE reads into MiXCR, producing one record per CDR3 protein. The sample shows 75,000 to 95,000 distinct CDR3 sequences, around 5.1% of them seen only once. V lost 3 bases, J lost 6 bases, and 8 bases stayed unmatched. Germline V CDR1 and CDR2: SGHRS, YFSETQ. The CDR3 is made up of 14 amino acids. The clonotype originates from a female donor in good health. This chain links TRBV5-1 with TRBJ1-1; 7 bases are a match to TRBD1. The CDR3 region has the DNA TGCGCCAGCAGCTATGGAGGGGGCGCGGCTGAAGCTTTCTTT. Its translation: CASSYGGGAAEAFF.